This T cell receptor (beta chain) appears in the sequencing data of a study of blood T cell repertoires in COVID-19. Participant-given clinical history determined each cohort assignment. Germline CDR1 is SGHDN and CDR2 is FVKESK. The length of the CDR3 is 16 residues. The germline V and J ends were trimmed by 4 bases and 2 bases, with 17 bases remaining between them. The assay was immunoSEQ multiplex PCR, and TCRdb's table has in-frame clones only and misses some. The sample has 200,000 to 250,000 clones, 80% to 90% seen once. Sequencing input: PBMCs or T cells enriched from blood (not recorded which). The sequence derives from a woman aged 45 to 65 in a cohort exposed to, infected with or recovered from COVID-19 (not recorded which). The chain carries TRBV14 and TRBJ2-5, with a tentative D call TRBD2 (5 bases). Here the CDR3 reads CASSPISAELQETQYF. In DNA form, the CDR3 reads TGTGCCAGCAGCCCCATTTCAGCGGAGTTACAAGAGACCCAGTACTTC.